These 25 T cell receptor beta chains came from one sample sequenced in a study of T cell responses to AZD1222 COVID-19 vaccine. The repertoire was sequenced with immunoSEQ multiplex PCR; TCRdb's copy has only in-frame clones and lacks some. The sample has approximately 100,000 clones, around 84% seen once. Sequenced material: peripheral blood, taken on day 0 of AZD1222 vaccination. Receptors originate from an adult in good health.

This rearrangement joins TRBV30 to TRBJ1-3, with 7 bases lining up with TRBD1. Germline assignment: CDR1 GTSNPN and CDR2 SVGIG (reference sequence). The junction had 5 bases not matched to a gene; V was cut back by 5 bases and J by 4 bases. The CDR3 is 13 amino acids. The CDR3, as DNA: TGTGCCTGGCAACAGGGGCCCGGAAACACCATATATTTT. This codes for CAWQQGPGNTIYF. Full variable domain (outside the CDR3, taken from reference TRBV30 and TRBJ1-3): SQTIHQWPATLVQPVGSPLSLECTVEGTSNPNLYWYRQAAGRGLQLLFYSVGIGQISSEVPQNLSASRPQDRQFILSSKKLLLSDSGFYLCAWQQGPGNTIYFGEGSWLTVV.

The chain recombines TRBV9 with TRBJ2-1, with 8 bases identical to TRBD2. Unmatched junction bases numbered 9, after V lost 3 bases and J lost 4 bases. The CDR3 has 16 residues. CDR1 and CDR2 (germline): SGDLS, YYNGEE. The CDR3 DNA reads TGTGCCAGCAGCGCGGATCCGGGAGGGCCATACAATGAGCAGTTCTTC. This sequence encodes CASSADPGGPYNEQFF.

This chain links TRBV19 with TRBJ2-3; 9 nucleotides agree with TRBD2. Germline V lookup: CDR1 LNHDA, CDR2 SQIVND (reference sequence). There are 18 residues in the CDR3. Trimming at V came to 7 bases and at J to 0 bases, leaving 14 bases not matched to a gene. CDR3 amino acids: CASTVVAGGIPSTDTQYF. The CDR3 DNA follows: TGTGCCAGTACTGTGGTTGCGGGAGGGATCCCTAGCACAGATACGCAGTATTTT.

This clone was recorded once. This chain connects TRBV7-2 to TRBJ2-2; D unresolved. Between the trimmed V and J ends, which lost 8 bases and 7 bases, there was a span of 11 bases. The germline V gene encodes CDR1 SGHTA and CDR2 FQGNSA. This CDR3 region has 12 residues. CDR3 in DNA: TGTGCCAGCGACGTAAACGGCGGGGAGCTGTTTTTT. Amino acids: CASDVNGGELFF.

The rearrangement links TRBV6-2 or TRBV6-3 to TRBJ1-2; no firm D call. The CDR3 is 12 residues long. V was pared by 6 bases and J by 8 bases, with 13 bases between. CDR1 and CDR2 (germline): MNHEY, SVGEGT. CDR3 nucleotides: TGTGCCAGCAGCGAGAACAGAGGAGGCTACACCTTC. This gives the protein CASSENRGGYTF.

This chain links TRBV27 with TRBJ1-2; D perhaps matches TRBD1 (6 bases). V shed 3 bases and J shed 4 bases, with 12 bases lying between them. This CDR3 is 14 amino acids long. From germline, CDR1 is MNHEY and CDR2 SMNVEV (reference sequence). The CDR3: CASSLGGRPYGYTF. DNA for the CDR3: TGTGCCAGCAGTTTGGGGGGCAGGCCCTATGGCTACACCTTC.

The rearrangement uses TRBV6-4 and TRBJ2-7, with 9 bases identical to TRBD2. CDR3 length: 15 amino acids. The germline gives CDR1 MRHNA, CDR2 SNTAGT. With 4 bases clipped from V and 0 bases from J, the junction kept 4 bases outside the gene matches. Written as DNA, the CDR3 is TGTGCCAGCAGTGTCTTTAGCGGGAGCTCCTACGAGCAGTACTTC. Translated, it gives CASSVFSGSSYEQYF.

The rearrangement joins TRBV27 to TRBJ2-6; D ambiguous. CDR1 is MNHEY and CDR2 is SMNVEV in the germline V gene (reference sequence). CDR3 length: 15 amino acids. Trimming removed 4 bases at V and 2 bases at J, with 9 bases between. CDR3: CASSSRAPGANVLTF. CDR3 bases: TGTGCCAGCAGTTCTCGGGCGCCTGGGGCCAACGTCCTGACTTTC.

The rearrangement joins TRBV30 to TRBJ1-5; D is ambiguous. The ends were cut back, 2 bases at V and 5 bases at J, with 10 bases in the middle. CDR1 and CDR2 (germline): GTSNPN, SVGIG (reference sequence). This CDR3 has 13 residues. For the CDR3, the DNA is TGTGCCTGGAGTTTTAGGGCGGATCAGCCCCAGCATTTT. This gives the protein CAWSFRADQPQHF. The full variable domain, in which reference TRBV30 and TRBJ1-5 provide the parts outside the CDR3, is SQTIHQWPATLVQPVGSPLSLECTVEGTSNPNLYWYRQAAGRGLQLLFYSVGIGQISSEVPQNLSASRPQDRQFILSSKKLLLSDSGFYLCAWSFRADQPQHFGDGTRLSIL.

This chain uses TRBV6-1 with TRBJ2-7; 9 nucleotides align to TRBD1. Per germline, CDR1 MNHNS and CDR2 SASEGT. The V segment lost 3 bases and the J segment 0 bases; nucleotides outside the gene matches: 9. The CDR3 is made up of 17 amino acids. The CDR3 DNA reads as TGTGCCAGCAGTGACCCGTTACAGGGGGCGAGCTCCTACGAGCAGTACTTC. This codes for CASSDPLQGASSYEQYF.

The V and J genes are TRBV5-1 and TRBJ2-1, with D maybe TRBD2 (6 bases). V was cut by 3 bases and J by 3 bases, with 22 bases left in between. CDR3 size: 18 residues. Germline CDR1 and CDR2: SGHRS and YFSETQ. DNA of the CDR3: TGCGCCAGCAGCTCGGGGGTGGGGCGGGACTCATTCTACAATGAGCAGTTCTTC. Translation: CASSSGVGRDSFYNEQFF.

The chain employs TRBV30 and TRBJ1-4; D possibly corresponds to TRBD1 (5 bases). Germline V gene lookup returns CDR1 GTSNPN and CDR2 SVGIG (reference sequence). This CDR3 is built from 14 residues. Trimming stripped 2 bases from V and 6 bases from J, with 13 bases between. CDR3 in DNA: TGTGCCTGGAGTAGGGGTAATTCCTATGAAAAACTGTTTTTT. As protein: CAWSRGNSYEKLFF.

This clone has a count of ten or more. The chain carries TRBV7-2 and TRBJ1-5, with D perhaps TRBD1 (6 bases). The CDR3 has 15 amino acids. The germline V and J ends were trimmed by 3 bases and 5 bases, with 14 bases remaining between them. From germline, CDR1 is SGHTA and CDR2 FQGNSA. The CDR3 DNA is TGTGCCAGCAGCTTTTCCACAGGGATGCATCAGCCCCAGCATTTT. It translates to CASSFSTGMHQPQHF.

The V gene is TRBV18, the J gene TRBJ1-2, with TRBD1 identical over 9 bases. Trimming removed 3 bases from V and 7 bases from J; junction bases left unmatched: 12. This CDR3 is 16 amino acids long. Germline CDR1 KGHSH, CDR2 LQKENI. CDR3 sequence: CASSPTSVQGAGGYTF. CDR3 nucleotide sequence: TGTGCCAGCTCACCGACCTCCGTACAGGGGGCCGGTGGCTACACCTTC.

The genes are TRBV7-3 and TRBJ2-6; 14 nucleotides agree with TRBD2. Germline CDR1 SGHTA, CDR2 FQGTGA. The CDR3 is made up of 18 amino acids. V lost 4 bases and J lost 2; bases outside the gene matches: 4. CDR3 loop: CASSSGLAGAPGANVLTF. In DNA, the CDR3 is TGTGCCAGCAGCTCGGGACTAGCGGGAGCACCTGGGGCCAACGTCCTGACTTTC.

The J gene is TRBJ2-3, the V gene TRBV30; no definite D call. The CDR3 is 14 amino acids. Deletions cut 5 bases from V and 0 bases from J, with 12 bases between. CDR1 GTSNPN and CDR2 SVGIG come from the germline V gene (reference sequence). CDR3: CAWAPGPSTDTQYF. DNA of the CDR3: TGTGCCTGGGCCCCCGGTCCTAGCACAGATACGCAGTATTTT.

The V gene is TRBV7-9, the J gene TRBJ1-2; D perhaps matches TRBD1 (6 bases). This CDR3 has 18 residues. Germline V gene sequence: CDR1 SEHNR, CDR2 FQNEAQ (reference sequence). V shed 5 bases and J shed 0 bases, with 22 bases lying between them. The CDR3 DNA is TGTGCCAGCAGCCACGAGGGACACCGATCAACTGCTAACTATGGCTACACCTTC. Translation: CASSHEGHRSTANYGYTF.

The genes are TRBV19 and TRBJ1-4; D uncertain. Per the germline V gene, CDR1 is LNHDA and CDR2 is SQIVND (reference sequence). This CDR3 is 15 amino acids long. Trimming shortened V by 5 bases and J by 7 bases, and 17 bases separated the two germline ends. CDR3 sequence (DNA): TGTGCCAGTAGTCCCATGGCAAGGAACCGTGAAAAACTGTTTTTT. This codes for CASSPMARNREKLFF.

The chain uses TRBV3-1 (or the pseudogene TRBV3-2) and TRBJ2-3, with a weak D call TRBD2 (5 bases). V was trimmed by 4 bases and J by 5 bases, leaving 16 bases between them. The germline V gene encodes CDR1 LGHDT and CDR2 YNNKEL (reference sequence). This CDR3 comprises 15 residues. CDR3 residues: CASSPNPAAGDTQYF. CDR3 coding DNA: TGTGCCAGCAGCCCTAACCCCGCGGCGGGAGATACGCAGTATTTT.

The table lists this clone with a few counts. The chain combines TRBV28 with TRBJ2-2; 10 nucleotides match TRBD2. CDR3 length: 13 residues. The germline CDR1 and CDR2 sequences are MDHEN and SYDVKM. Trimming took 7 bases from V and 6 from J; bases not matched to a gene: 2. The DNA for the CDR3 is TGTGCCAGCATAGCGGGAGGCGCCGGGGAGCTGTTTTTT. It is translated as CASIAGGAGELFF. Full variable domain (rest looked up from reference TRBV28 and TRBJ2-2): DVKVTQSSRYLVKRTGEKVFLECVQDMDHENMFWYRQDPGLGLRLIYFSYDVKMKEKGDIPEGYSVSREKKERFSLILESASTNQTSMYLCASIAGGAGELFFGEGSRLTVL.

The chain couples TRBV9 to TRBJ2-1, with 12 positions matching TRBD2. CDR1 and CDR2 from the germline V gene are SGDLS and YYNGEE. This CDR3 region has 15 residues. Losses at the gene ends were 0 bases for V and 8 bases for J; bases not matched to a gene: 3. The chain's CDR3 is CASSVEASGRDEQFF. The CDR3 nucleotides read TGTGCCAGCAGCGTAGAGGCTAGCGGGAGGGATGAGCAGTTCTTC.

The chain carries TRBV12-3 or TRBV12-4 and TRBJ2-3; tentative D call: TRBD2 (5 bases). The CDR3 length is 13 residues. Trimming removed 5 bases at V and 0 bases at J, with 6 bases between. The CDR3 sequence is CASSSGSTDTQYF. CDR3 nucleotides: TGTGCCAGCAGTAGCGGTAGCACAGATACGCAGTATTTT.

The chain carries TRBV4-3 and TRBJ2-5; TRBD2 aligns across 9 bases. Trimming took 0 bases from V and 5 from J; bases not matched to a gene: 10. The germline V gene encodes CDR1 LGHNA and CDR2 YSLEER. This CDR3 region has 17 residues. CDR3 in DNA: TGCGCCAGCAGCCAAGATGAGTCAGCGGGAGGAGGGGAGACCCAGTACTTC. Encoded protein: CASSQDESAGGGETQYF.

This CDR3 is CSASAGTATYEQYF. The CDR3 nucleotides read TGCAGTGCTAGTGCTGGGACTGCAACCTACGAGCAGTACTTC. V and J are TRBV20-1 and TRBJ2-7; weak D call: TRBD2 (6 bases). Germline CDR1 reads DFQATT; CDR2 reads SNEGSKA (reference sequence). Trimming removed 3 bases at V and 2 bases at J, with 14 bases between. The CDR3 consists of 14 residues.

The V call is TRBV28, the J call TRBJ1-6; D remains ambiguous. Germline V gene sequence: CDR1 MDHEN, CDR2 SYDVKM. The CDR3 extends over 18 amino acids. The CDR3 is CASGVGVGLGSYNSPLHF. The CDR3 DNA sequence: TGTGCAAGCGGGGTCGGAGTTGGCCTCGGCTCCTATAATTCACCCCTCCACTTT.